This T cell receptor beta chain was identified in a study of cytotoxic CD8 clonotypes in ibrutinib-treated CLL. Study as a whole: For this cohort, patients were some eleven relapsed/refractory and approximately 14 treatment-naive, while some 18 were IGHV unmutated.

The protocol was immunoSEQ multiplex PCR, while the TCRdb copy is restricted to in-frame clones and leaves out a portion. This sample has about 140,000 clones; approximately 80% occur once, and the top ten carry less than 9%. From germline, CDR1 is SGHTA and CDR2 FQGTGA. Trimming took off 5 bases at V and 5 bases at J, with 10 bases between the two ends. This CDR3 has 13 amino acids. The TCR sequence derives from a human donor with chronic lymphocytic leukemia. The rearrangement links TRBV7-3 to TRBJ2-1; D uncertain. The sample in question was PBMCs, obtained after 36 months of ibrutinib treatment. The CDR3: CASSQSPDNEQFF. The CDR3 bases are TGTGCCAGCAGCCAGAGCCCCGACAATGAGCAGTTCTTC. The complete variable domain, with remaining parts taken from reference TRBV7-3 and TRBJ2-1, reads GAGVSQTPSNKVTEKGKYVELRCDPISGHTALYWYRQSLGQGPEFLIYFQGTGAADDSGLPNDRFFAVRPEGSVSTLKIQRTERGDSAVYLCASSQSPDNEQFFGPGTRLTVL.